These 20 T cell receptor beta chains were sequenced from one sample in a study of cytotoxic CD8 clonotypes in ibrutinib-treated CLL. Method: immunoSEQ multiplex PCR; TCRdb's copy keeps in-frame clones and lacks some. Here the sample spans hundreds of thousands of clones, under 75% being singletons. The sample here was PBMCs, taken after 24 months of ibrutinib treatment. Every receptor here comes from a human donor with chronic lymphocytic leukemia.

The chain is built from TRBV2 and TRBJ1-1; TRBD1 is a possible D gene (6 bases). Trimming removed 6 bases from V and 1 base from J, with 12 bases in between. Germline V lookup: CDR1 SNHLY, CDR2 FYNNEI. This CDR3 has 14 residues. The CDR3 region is CASRSNRENTEAFF. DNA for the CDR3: TGTGCCAGCAGGTCAAACAGGGAGAACACTGAAGCTTTCTTT.

In DNA form, the CDR3 reads TGTGCCAGCAGTGAAGCGGGACAGGGGTTTATGGAGACCCAGTACTTC. Protein product: CASSEAGQGFMETQYF. The chain joins TRBV2 to TRBJ2-5; 10 positions match TRBD1. The CDR3 extends over 16 amino acids. Germline assignment: CDR1 SNHLY and CDR2 FYNNEI. The ends lost 0 bases at V and 5 bases at J; junction bases unmatched: 6.

The DNA for the CDR3 is TGTGCCAGCAGCCCCCGCGGGACAGGGACCTCCTACGAGCAGTACTTC. Its translation: CASSPRGTGTSYEQYF. The gene calls are TRBV4-2 and TRBJ2-7, with TRBD1 matching 9 bases. The CDR3 runs to 16 residues. The V and J ends lost 4 bases and 0 bases, in that order; junction bases with no gene match: 7. The germline CDR1 and CDR2 sequences are LGHNA and YNFKEQ.

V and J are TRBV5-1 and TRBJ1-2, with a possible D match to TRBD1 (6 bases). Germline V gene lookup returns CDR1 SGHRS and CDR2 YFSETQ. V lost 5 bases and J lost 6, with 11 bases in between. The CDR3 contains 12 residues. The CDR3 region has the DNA TGCGCCAGCAGTCTACAGGGCAATGGCTACACCTTC. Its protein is CASSLQGNGYTF.

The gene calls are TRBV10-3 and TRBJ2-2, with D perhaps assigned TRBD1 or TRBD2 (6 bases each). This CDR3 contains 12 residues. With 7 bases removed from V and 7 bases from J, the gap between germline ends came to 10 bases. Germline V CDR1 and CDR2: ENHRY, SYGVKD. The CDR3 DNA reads TGTGCCATCACCGGGGGCGGCGGGGAGCTGTTTTTT. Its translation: CAITGGGGELFF.

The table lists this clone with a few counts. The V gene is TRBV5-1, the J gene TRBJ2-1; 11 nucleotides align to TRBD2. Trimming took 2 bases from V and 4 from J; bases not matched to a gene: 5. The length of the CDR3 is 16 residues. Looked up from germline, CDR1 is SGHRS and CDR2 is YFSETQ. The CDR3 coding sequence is TGCGCCAGCAGCTTCACCGGGACTAGCGGTTACAATGAGCAGTTCTTC. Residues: CASSFTGTSGYNEQFF.

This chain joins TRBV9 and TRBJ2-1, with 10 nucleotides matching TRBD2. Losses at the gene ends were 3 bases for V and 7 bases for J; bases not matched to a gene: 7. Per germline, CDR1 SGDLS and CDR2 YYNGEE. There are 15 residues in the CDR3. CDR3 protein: CASSASSGRWNEQFF. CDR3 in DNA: TGTGCCAGCAGCGCTTCTAGCGGGAGATGGAATGAGCAGTTCTTC.

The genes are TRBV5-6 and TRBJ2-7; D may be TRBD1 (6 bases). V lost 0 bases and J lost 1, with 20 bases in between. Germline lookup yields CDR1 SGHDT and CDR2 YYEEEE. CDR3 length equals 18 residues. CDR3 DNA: TGTGCCAGCAGCTTGGCCTTCGAAAGGTACAGGGCTTCCTACGAGCAGTACTTC. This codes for CASSLAFERYRASYEQYF.

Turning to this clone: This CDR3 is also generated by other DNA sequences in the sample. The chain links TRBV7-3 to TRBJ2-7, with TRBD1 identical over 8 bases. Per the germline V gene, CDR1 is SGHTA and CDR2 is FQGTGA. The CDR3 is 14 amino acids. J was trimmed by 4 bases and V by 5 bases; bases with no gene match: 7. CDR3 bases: TGTGCCAGCAGCCTTCTAGGACAGGGTTACGAGCAGTACTTC. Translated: CASSLLGQGYEQYF.

The CDR3 DNA is TGTGCCAGCAGTTTGCCCGGTGCCCCGAACACTGAAGCTTTCTTT. As protein: CASSLPGAPNTEAFF. This chain uses TRBV28 with TRBJ1-1; no definite D call. The V and J ends lost 3 bases and 1 base respectively, with 12 bases between them. This CDR3 comprises 15 residues. From germline, CDR1 is MDHEN and CDR2 SYDVKM. The complete variable domain, with remaining parts taken from reference TRBV28 and TRBJ1-1, reads DVKVTQSSRYLVKRTGEKVFLECVQDMDHENMFWYRQDPGLGLRLIYFSYDVKMKEKGDIPEGYSVSREKKERFSLILESASTNQTSMYLCASSLPGAPNTEAFFGQGTRLTVV.

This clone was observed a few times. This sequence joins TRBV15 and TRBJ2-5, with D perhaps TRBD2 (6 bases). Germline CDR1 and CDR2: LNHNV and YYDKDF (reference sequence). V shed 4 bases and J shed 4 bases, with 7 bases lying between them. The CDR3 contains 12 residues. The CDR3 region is CATSNGGETQYF. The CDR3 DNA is TGTGCCACCAGCAACGGGGGAGAGACCCAGTACTTC.

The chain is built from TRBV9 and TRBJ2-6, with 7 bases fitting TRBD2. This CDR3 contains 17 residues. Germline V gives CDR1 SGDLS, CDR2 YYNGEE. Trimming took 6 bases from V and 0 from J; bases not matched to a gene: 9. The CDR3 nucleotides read TGTGCCAGCACCCTCCGGGGGGATCGCTCTGGGGCCAACGTCCTGACTTTC. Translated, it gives CASTLRGDRSGANVLTF. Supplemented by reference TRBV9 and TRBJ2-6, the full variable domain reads DSGVTQTPKHLITATGQRVTLRCSPRSGDLSVYWYQQSLDQGLQFLIQYYNGEERAKGNILERFSAQQFPDLHSELNLSSLELGDSALYFCASTLRGDRSGANVLTFGAGSRLTVL.

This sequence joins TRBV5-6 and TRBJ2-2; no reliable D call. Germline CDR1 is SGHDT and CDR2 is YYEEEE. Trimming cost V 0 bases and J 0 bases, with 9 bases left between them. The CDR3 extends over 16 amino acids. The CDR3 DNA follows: TGTGCCAGCAGCTTGGCCCAGATGACGAACACCGGGGAGCTGTTTTTT. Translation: CASSLAQMTNTGELFF.

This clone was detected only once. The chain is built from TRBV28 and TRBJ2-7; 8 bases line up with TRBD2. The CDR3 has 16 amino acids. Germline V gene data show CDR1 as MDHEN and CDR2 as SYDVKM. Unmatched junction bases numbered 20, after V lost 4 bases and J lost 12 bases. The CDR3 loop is CASSSGGETYVEGLYF. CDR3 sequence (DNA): TGTGCCAGCAGTTCGGGGGGGGAAACTTATGTAGAGGGTCTGTACTTC.

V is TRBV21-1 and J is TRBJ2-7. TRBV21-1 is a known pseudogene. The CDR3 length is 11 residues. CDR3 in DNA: TGTGCCAGCAGCAAAGGGGACGAGCAGTACTTC. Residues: CASSKGDEQYF.

This CDR3 reads CASSLSGDEQYF. The DNA of the CDR3 is TGTGCCAGCAGCTTGTCTGGGGACGAGCAGTACTTC. The chain uses TRBV11-2 and TRBJ2-7, with unresolved D. V was trimmed by 3 bases and J by 5 bases, leaving 8 bases between them. The length of the CDR3 is 12 residues. Germline values: CDR1 SGHAT, CDR2 FQNNGV.

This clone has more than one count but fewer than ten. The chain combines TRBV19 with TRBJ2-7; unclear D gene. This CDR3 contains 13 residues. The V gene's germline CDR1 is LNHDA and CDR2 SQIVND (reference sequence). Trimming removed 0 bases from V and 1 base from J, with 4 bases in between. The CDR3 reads CASSIDRSYEQYF. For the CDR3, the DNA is TGTGCCAGTAGTATAGACAGGTCCTACGAGCAGTACTTC.

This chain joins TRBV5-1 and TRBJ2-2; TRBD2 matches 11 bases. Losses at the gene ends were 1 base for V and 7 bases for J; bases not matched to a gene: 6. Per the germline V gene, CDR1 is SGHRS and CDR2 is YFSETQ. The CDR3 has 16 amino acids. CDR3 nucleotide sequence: TGCGCCAGCAGCTTGACTAGCGGGAGTATGGGCGGGGAGCTGTTTTTT. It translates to CASSLTSGSMGGELFF.

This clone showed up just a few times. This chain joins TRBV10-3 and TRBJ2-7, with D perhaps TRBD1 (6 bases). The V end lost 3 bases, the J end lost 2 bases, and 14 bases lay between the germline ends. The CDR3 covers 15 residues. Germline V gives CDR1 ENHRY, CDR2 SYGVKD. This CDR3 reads CAISDSQQGTYEQYF. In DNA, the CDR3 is TGTGCCATCAGTGACAGCCAACAGGGCACCTACGAGCAGTACTTC.

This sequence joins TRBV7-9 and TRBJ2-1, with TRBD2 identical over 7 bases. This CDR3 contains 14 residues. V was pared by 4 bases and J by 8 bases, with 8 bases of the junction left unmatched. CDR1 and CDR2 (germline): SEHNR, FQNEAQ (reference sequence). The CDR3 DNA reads TGTGCCAGCAGCTCCAGGCAAGGGAGGGATGAGCAGTTCTTC. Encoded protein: CASSSRQGRDEQFF. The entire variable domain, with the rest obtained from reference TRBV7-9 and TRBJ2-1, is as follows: DTGVSQNPRHKITKRGQNVTFRCDPISEHNRLYWYRQTLGQGPEFLTYFQNEAQLEKSRLLSDRFSAERPKGSFSTLEIQRTEQGDSAMYLCASSSRQGRDEQFFGPGTRLTVL.